This T cell receptor beta chain emerged from a study of control samples from healthy donors and cancer patients. Losses at the gene ends were 5 bases for V and 0 bases for J; bases not matched to a gene: 3. The CDR3 spans 13 residues. CDR1 is SQVTM, CDR2 ANQGSEA, per germline. TCRdb keeps only in-frame clones here, not all; method: immunoSEQ multiplex PCR. The sample holds about 44,000 clones; about three quarters are singletons and the top ten take about 15%. This clone showed up just a few times. This clonotype was obtained from a male donor with melanoma. Specimen: formalin-fixed, paraffin-embedded tissue. The chain combines TRBV29-1 with TRBJ1-1; the match to TRBD1 covers 7 bases. CDR3: CSVQTGLNTEAFF. Here the CDR3 DNA reads TGCAGCGTTCAGACAGGGTTGAACACTGAAGCTTTCTTT.